This paragraph reports one T cell receptor (beta chain). The record originates from a study of shared clonotypes between healthy human individuals. Assay used: immunoSEQ multiplex PCR; TCRdb lists only in-frame clones, some missing. Of approximately 1.5 million clones in the sample, around 98% were seen once. Germline CDR1 SEHNR, CDR2 FQNEAQ (reference sequence). Trimming took off 6 bases at V and 5 bases at J, with 19 bases between the two ends. The CDR3 covers 15 residues. The sequence was obtained from a man under 40 in good health. The genes are TRBV7-9 and TRBJ1-1, with TRBD1 as a possible D gene (5 bases). The sample taken for sequencing was naive CD4+ T cells sorted from blood. Indicated subset: CD45RA+ positively selected. In DNA form, the CDR3 reads TGTGCCAGCAGTCCGGCTTGGGGGGAGAATACTGAAGCTTTCTTT. The encoded protein is CASSPAWGENTEAFF.